Listed below are T cell receptor beta chains from one sample, sequenced in a study of blood T cell repertoires in COVID-19. TCRdb's table, derived via immunoSEQ multiplex PCR, lists solely in-frame clones and lacks some. The sample lists 300,000 to 450,000 clones, approximately 90% seen once, with over 0.95% in the top ten. The specimen was PBMCs or T cells enriched from blood (not recorded which). These receptors all stem from a man between 18 and 35 years old who had recovered from COVID-19. CDR3s include the opening cysteine and the closing phenylalanine or tryptophan. A D gene is named only where the DNA matches it firmly.

j_call,v_call,d_call,cdr3_nt,cdr3_aa
TRBJ1-1,TRBV12-3/TRBV12-4,-,TGTGCCAGCAGCTGGAGTAGGACTGAAGCTTTCTTT,CASSWSRTEAFF
TRBJ2-2,TRBV10-1,-,TGCGCCAGCGGTCGGACCGGGGAGCTGTTTTTT,CASGRTGELFF
TRBJ2-1,TRBV9,-,TGTGCCAGCAGCGCTATTTTAGGGGATGGTGAGCAGTTCTTC,CASSAILGDGEQFF
TRBJ2-7,TRBV7-3,-,TGTGCCAGCAGCTTTAGGGGGGGCGAGCAGTACTTC,CASSFRGGEQYF
TRBJ2-2,TRBV27,-,TGTGCCAGCAGTATCCGGACTGGGACCGGGGAGCTGTTTTTT,CASSIRTGTGELFF
TRBJ1-2,TRBV30,-,TGTGCCTGGAGTGGGGGCGGCGGCTACACCTTC,CAWSGGGGYTF
TRBJ1-2,TRBV3-1/TRBV3-2,TRBD1,TGTGCCAGCAGCCGGGACAGGGGACATGGCTACACCTTC,CASSRDRGHGYTF
TRBJ2-1,TRBV11-3,TRBD1,TGTGCCAGCAGCTCCACAGGGGCCGATTCCCTTTACAATGAGCAGTTCTTC,CASSSTGADSLYNEQFF
TRBJ2-5,TRBV5-1,-,TGCGCCAGCAGCTTGGTGCGCGAGACCCAGTACTTC,CASSLVRETQYF
TRBJ2-1,TRBV7-2,-,TGTGCCAGCAGCTTTTCTATTGGACAGTACAATGAGCAGTTCTTC,CASSFSIGQYNEQFF
TRBJ2-7,TRBV25-1,-,TGTGCCAGCAGTGAAGAAGGAGCCGGGGTCAACGAGCAGTACTTC,CASSEEGAGVNEQYF
TRBJ1-2,TRBV7-9,TRBD1,TGTGCCAGCAGAACCGGGACAGGGGACTATGGCTACACCTTC,CASRTGTGDYGYTF
TRBJ2-7,TRBV6-1,-,TGTGCCAGCAGTGACAGGGGTGCCAGCTCCTACGAGCAGTACTTC,CASSDRGASSYEQYF
TRBJ1-2,TRBV4-1,-,TGCGCCAGCAGCCATGGGGGGACGTTATCGAGGGACTATGGCTACACCTTC,CASSHGGTLSRDYGYTF
TRBJ1-5,TRBV27,-,TGTGCCAGCAGTATGAAGGCTCGGGGGATCAATCAGCCCCAGCATTTT,CASSMKARGINQPQHF
TRBJ1-1,TRBV5-1,-,TGCGCCAGCAGGCAAGGGGACGGGGGAGCTTTCTTT,CASRQGDGGAFF